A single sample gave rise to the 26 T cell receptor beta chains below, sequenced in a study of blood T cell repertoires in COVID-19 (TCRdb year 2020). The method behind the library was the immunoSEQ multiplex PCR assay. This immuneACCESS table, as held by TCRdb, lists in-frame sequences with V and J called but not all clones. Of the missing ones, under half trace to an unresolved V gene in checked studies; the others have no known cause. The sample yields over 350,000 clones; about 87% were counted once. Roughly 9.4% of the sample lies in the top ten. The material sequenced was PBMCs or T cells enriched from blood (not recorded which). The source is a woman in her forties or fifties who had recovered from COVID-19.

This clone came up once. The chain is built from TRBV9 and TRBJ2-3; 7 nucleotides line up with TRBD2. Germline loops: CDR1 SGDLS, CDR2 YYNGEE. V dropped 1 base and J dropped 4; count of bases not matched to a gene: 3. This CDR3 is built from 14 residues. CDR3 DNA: TGTGCCAGCAGCGTAACGACTAGCTCAGATACGCAGTATTTT. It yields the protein CASSVTTSSDTQYF. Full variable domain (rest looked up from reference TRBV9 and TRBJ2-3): DSGVTQTPKHLITATGQRVTLRCSPRSGDLSVYWYQQSLDQGLQFLIQYYNGEERAKGNILERFSAQQFPDLHSELNLSSLELGDSALYFCASSVTTSSDTQYFGPGTRLTVL.

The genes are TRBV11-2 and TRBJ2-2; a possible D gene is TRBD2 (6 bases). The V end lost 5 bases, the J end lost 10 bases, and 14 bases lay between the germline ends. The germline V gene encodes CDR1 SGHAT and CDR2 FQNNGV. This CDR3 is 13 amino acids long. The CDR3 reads CASSSSGGTELFF. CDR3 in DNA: TGTGCCAGCAGCAGTAGCGGCGGTACGGAGCTGTTTTTT.

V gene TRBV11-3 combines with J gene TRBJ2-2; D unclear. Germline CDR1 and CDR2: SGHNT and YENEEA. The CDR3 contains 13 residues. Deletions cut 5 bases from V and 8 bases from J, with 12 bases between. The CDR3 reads CASSPYERGELFF. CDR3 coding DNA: TGTGCCAGCAGCCCTTACGAGAGGGGGGAGCTGTTTTTT.

The CDR3 is CASSLETQRGTDTQYF. DNA for the CDR3: TGTGCCAGCAGCTTAGAGACCCAGAGGGGCACAGATACGCAGTATTTT. This rearrangement joins TRBV13 to TRBJ2-3; maybe TRBD2 (5 bases). CDR1 PRHDT and CDR2 FYEKMQ come from the germline V gene (reference sequence). The length of the CDR3 is 16 residues. V was pared by 1 base and J by 1 base, with 12 bases between.

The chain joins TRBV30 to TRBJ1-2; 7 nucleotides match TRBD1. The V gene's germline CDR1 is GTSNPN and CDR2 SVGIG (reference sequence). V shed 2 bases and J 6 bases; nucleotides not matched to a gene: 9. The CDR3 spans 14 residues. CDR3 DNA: TGTGCCTGGAGTCCTCCCGGGACAGCACATGGCTACACCTTC. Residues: CAWSPPGTAHGYTF.

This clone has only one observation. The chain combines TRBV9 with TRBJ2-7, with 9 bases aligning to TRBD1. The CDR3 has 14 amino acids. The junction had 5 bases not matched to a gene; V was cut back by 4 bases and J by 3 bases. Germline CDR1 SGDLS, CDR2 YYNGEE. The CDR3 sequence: CASSPMTGGYEQYF. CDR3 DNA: TGTGCCAGCAGCCCAATGACAGGGGGCTACGAGCAGTACTTC.

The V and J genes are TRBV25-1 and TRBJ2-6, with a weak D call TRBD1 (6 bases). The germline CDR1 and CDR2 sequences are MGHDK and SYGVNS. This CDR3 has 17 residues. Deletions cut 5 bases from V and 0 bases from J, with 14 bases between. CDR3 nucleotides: TGTGCCAGCAGTCCCCTGGGGGCCGTCTCTGGGGCCAACGTCCTGACTTTC. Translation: CASSPLGAVSGANVLTF.

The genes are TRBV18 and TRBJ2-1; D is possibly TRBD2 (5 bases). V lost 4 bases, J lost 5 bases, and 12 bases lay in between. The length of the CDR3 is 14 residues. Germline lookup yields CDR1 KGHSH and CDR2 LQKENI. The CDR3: CASSLQMRDNEQFF. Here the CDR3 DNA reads TGTGCCAGCTCACTACAGATGAGGGACAATGAGCAGTTCTTC.

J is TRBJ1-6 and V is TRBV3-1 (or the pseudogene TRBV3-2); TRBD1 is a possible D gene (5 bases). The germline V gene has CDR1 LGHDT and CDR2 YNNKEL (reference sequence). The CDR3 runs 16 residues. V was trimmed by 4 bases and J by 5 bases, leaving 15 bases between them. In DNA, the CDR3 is TGTGCCAGCAGCCGTCTTGGACAAACCAATAATTCACCCCTCCACTTT. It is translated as CASSRLGQTNNSPLHF.

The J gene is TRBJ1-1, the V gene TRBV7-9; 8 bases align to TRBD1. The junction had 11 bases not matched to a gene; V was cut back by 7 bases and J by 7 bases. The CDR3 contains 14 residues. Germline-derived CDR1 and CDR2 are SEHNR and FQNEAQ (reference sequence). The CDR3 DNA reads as TGTGCCAGCACCCCTTGGACAGGGTACGGTGAAGCTTTCTTT. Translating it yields CASTPWTGYGEAFF.

CDR3 sequence: CASSRTESTNEKLFF. CDR3 sequence (DNA): TGTGCCAGCAGCCGGACAGAGTCAACTAATGAAAAACTGTTTTTT. The J gene is TRBJ1-4, the V gene TRBV7-9; the D gene is possibly TRBD1 (6 bases). Germline V lookup: CDR1 SEHNR, CDR2 FQNEAQ (reference sequence). The CDR3 extends over 15 amino acids. With 5 bases removed from V and 0 bases from J, the gap between germline ends came to 10 bases.

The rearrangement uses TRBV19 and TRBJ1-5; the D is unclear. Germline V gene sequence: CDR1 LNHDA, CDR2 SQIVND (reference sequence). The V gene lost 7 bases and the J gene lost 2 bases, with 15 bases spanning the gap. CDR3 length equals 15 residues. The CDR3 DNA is TGTGCCAGTAATCGGGAACATAGTGGCAATCAGCCCCAGCATTTT. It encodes CASNREHSGNQPQHF.

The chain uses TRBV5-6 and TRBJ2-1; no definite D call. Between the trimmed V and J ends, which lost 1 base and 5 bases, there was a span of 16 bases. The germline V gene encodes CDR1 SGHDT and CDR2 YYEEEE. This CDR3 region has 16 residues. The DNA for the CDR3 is TGTGCCAGCAGCTTGTCAATGTGGCAGGCAAACAATGAGCAGTTCTTC. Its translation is CASSLSMWQANNEQFF.

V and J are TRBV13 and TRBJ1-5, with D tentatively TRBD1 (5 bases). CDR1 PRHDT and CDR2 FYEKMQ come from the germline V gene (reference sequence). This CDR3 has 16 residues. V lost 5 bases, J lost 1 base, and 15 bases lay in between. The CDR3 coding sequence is TGTGCCAGCAGCGCGGCCTCGGGGGGGAGCAATCAGCCCCAGCATTTT. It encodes CASSAASGGSNQPQHF.

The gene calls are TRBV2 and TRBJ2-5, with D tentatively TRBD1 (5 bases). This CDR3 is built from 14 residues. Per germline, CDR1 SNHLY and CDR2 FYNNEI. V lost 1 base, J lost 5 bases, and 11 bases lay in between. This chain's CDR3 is CASSEGTRVETQYF. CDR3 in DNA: TGTGCCAGCAGTGAAGGGACAAGGGTGGAGACCCAGTACTTC. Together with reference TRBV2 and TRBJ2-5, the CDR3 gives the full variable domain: EPEVTQTPSHQVTQMGQEVILRCVPISNHLYFYWYRQILGQKVEFLVSFYNNEISEKSEIFDDQFSVERPDGSNFTLKIRSTKLEDSAMYFCASSEGTRVETQYFGPGTRLLVL.

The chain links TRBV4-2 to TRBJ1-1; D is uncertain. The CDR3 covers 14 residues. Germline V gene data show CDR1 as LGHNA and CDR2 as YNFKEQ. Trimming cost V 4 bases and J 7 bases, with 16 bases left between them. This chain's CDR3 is CASSPSRVSGEAFF. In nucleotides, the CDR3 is TGTGCCAGCAGCCCATCCCGGGTCAGCGGTGAAGCTTTCTTT.

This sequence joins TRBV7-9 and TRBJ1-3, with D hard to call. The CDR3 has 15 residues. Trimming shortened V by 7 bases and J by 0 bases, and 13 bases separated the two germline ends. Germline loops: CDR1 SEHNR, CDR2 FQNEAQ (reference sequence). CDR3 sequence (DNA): TGTGCCAGCACGGCGGAGTCGATCTCTGGAAACACCATATATTTT. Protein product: CASTAESISGNTIYF.

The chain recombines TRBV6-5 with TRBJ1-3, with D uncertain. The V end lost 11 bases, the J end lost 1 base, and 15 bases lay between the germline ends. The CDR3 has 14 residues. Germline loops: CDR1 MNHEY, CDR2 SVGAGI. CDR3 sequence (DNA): TGTGCCGTAAATCCCGGGGTTTCTGGAAACACCATATATTTT. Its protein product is CAVNPGVSGNTIYF.

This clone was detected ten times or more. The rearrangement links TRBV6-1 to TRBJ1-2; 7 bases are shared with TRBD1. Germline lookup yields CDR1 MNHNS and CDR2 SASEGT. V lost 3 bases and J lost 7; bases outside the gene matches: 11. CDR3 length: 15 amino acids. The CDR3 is CASSDGTWDSAGYTF. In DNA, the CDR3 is TGTGCCAGCAGTGATGGGACGTGGGACAGCGCTGGCTACACCTTC.

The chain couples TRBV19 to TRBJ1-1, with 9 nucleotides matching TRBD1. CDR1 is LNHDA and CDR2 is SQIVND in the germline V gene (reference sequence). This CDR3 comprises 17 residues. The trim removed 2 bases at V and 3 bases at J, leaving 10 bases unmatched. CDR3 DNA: TGTGCCAGTAGTATACACCGGGACAGGGCTATCGACACTGAAGCTTTCTTT. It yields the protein CASSIHRDRAIDTEAFF.

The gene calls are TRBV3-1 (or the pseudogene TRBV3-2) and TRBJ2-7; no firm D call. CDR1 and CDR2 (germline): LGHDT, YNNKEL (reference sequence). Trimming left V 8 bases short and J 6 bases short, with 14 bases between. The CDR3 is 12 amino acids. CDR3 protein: CASPLQRSEQYF. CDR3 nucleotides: TGTGCCAGCCCCCTTCAGAGGTCCGAGCAGTACTTC.

The CDR3 DNA reads as TGTGCCAGCAGTTATGGAAAACAGGGTGTGCGTGGCTACACCTTC. Its protein product is CASSYGKQGVRGYTF. The chain combines TRBV28 with TRBJ1-2; tentative D call: TRBD1 (6 bases). The ends were cut back, 4 bases at V and 7 bases at J, with 19 bases in the middle. Germline V gene data show CDR1 as MDHEN and CDR2 as SYDVKM. This CDR3 region has 15 residues.

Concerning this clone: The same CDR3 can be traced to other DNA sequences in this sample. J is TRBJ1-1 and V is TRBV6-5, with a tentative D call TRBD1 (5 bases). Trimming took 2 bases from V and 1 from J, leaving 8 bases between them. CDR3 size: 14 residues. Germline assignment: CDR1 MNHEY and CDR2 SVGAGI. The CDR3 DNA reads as TGTGCCAGCAGTTACCTTCAGGGGAACACTGAAGCTTTCTTT. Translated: CASSYLQGNTEAFF.

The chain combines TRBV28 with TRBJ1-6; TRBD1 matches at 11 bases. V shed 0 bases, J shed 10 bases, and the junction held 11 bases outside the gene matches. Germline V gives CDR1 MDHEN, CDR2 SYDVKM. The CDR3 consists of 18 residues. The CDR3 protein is CASSLWAPLGQGESPLHF. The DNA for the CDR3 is TGTGCCAGCAGTTTATGGGCTCCGTTGGGACAGGGGGAGTCACCCCTCCACTTT.

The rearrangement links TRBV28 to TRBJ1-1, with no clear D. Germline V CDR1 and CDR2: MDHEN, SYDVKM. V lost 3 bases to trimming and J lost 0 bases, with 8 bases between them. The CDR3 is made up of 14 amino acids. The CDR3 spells CASSFIAMNTEAFF. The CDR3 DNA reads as TGTGCCAGCAGTTTCATAGCCATGAACACTGAAGCTTTCTTT.

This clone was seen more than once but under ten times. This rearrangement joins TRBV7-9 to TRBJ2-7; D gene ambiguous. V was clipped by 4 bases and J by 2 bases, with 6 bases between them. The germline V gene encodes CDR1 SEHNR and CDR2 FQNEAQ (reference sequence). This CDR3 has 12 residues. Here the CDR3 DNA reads TGTGCCAGCAGCTCGTCTCCCTACGAGCAGTACTTC. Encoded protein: CASSSSPYEQYF.